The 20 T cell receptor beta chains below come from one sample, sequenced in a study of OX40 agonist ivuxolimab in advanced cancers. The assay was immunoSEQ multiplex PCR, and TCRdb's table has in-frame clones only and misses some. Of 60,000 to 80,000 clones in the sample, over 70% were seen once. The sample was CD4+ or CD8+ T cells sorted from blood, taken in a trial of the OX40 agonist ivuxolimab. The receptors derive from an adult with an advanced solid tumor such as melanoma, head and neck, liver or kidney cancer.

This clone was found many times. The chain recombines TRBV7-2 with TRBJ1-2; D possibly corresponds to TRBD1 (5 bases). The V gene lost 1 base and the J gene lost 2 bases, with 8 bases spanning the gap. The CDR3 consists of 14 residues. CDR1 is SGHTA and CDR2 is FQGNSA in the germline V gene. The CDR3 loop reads CASSLGQSNYGYTF. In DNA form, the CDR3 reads TGTGCCAGCAGCTTAGGACAGAGCAACTATGGCTACACCTTC.

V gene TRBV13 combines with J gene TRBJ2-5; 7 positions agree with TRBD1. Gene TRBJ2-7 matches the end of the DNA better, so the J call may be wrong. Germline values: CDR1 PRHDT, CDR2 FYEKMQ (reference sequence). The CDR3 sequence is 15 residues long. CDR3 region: CASSARTGLGNEQYF. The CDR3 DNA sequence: TGTGCCAGCAGCGCGCGGACAGGCCTAGGGAACGAGCAGTACTTC.

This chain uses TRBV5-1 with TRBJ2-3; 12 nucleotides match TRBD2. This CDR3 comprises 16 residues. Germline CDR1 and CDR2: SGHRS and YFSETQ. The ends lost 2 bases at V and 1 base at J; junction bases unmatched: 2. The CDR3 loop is CASSFLAGGRTDTQYF. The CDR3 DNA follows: TGCGCCAGCAGCTTCCTAGCGGGGGGGCGCACAGATACGCAGTATTTT. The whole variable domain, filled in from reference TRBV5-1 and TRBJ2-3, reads KAGVTQTPRYLIKTRGQQVTLSCSPISGHRSVSWYQQTPGQGLQFLFEYFSETQRNKGNFPGRFSGRQFSNSRSEMNVSTLELGDSALYLCASSFLAGGRTDTQYFGPGTRLTVL.

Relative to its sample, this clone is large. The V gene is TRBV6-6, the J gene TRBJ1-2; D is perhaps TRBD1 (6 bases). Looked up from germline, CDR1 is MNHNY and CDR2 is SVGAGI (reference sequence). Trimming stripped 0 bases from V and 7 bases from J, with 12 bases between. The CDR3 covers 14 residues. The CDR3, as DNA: TGTGCCAGCAGTTACTCGATCGGGACAACTGGCTACACCTTC. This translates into CASSYSIGTTGYTF.

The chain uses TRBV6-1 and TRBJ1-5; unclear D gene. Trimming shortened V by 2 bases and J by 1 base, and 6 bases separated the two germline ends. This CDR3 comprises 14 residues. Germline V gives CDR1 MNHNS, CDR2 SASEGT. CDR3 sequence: CASSEYLSNQPQHF. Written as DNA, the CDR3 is TGTGCCAGCAGTGAATACTTGAGCAATCAGCCCCAGCATTTT.

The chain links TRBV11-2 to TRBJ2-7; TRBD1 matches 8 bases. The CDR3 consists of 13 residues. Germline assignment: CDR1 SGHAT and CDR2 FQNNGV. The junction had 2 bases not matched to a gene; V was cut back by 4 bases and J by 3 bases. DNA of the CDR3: TGTGCCAGCAGCTCCGACAGGGGCTACGAGCAGTACTTC. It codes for CASSSDRGYEQYF.

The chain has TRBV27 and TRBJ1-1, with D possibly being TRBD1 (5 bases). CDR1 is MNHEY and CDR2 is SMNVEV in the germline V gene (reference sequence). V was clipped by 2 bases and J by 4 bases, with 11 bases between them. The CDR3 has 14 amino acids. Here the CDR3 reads CASSLEGVSTEAFF. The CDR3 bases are TGTGCCAGCAGTTTAGAAGGGGTTAGCACTGAAGCTTTCTTT.

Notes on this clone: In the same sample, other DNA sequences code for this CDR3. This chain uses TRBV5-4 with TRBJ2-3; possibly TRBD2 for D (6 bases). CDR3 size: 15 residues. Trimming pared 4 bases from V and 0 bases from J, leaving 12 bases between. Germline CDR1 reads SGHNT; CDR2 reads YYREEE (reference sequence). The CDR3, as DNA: TGTGCCAGCAGCCTGAGTGGGGGGAGCACAGATACGCAGTATTTT. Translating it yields CASSLSGGSTDTQYF.

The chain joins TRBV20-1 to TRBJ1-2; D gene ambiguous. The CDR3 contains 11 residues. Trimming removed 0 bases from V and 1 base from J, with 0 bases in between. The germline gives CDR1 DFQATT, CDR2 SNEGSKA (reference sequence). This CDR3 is CSARDNYGYTF. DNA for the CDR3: TGCAGTGCTAGAGATAACTATGGCTACACCTTC.

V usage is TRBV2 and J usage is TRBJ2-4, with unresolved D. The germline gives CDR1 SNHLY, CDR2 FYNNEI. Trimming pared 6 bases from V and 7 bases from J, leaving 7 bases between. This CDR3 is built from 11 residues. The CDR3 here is CASSPANIQYF. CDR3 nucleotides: TGTGCCAGCAGCCCAGCCAACATTCAGTACTTC.

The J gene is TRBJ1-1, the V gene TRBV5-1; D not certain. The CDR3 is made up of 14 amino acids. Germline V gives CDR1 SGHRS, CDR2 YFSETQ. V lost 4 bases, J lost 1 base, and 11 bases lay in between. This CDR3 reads CASSPSASNTEAFF. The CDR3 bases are TGCGCCAGCAGCCCATCGGCGTCGAACACTGAAGCTTTCTTT.

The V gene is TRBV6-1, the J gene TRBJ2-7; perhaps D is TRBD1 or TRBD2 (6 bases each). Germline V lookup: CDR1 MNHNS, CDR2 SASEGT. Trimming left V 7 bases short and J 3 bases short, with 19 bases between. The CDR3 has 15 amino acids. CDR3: CASTQGRSNLYEQYF. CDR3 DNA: TGTGCCAGCACCCAGGGGAGGTCGAACCTCTACGAGCAGTACTTC.

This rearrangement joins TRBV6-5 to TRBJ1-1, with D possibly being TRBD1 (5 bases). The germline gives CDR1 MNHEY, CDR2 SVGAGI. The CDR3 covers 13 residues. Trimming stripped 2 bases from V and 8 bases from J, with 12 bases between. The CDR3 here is CASSYPGSGEAFF. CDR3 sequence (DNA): TGTGCCAGCAGTTACCCCGGGTCAGGGGAAGCTTTCTTT.

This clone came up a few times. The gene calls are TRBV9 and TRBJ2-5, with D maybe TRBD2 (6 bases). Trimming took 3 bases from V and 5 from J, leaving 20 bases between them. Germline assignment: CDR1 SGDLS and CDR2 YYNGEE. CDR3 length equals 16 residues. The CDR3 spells CASSERGGSPSETQYF. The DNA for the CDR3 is TGTGCCAGCAGCGAGAGGGGAGGTAGCCCGTCCGAGACCCAGTACTTC.

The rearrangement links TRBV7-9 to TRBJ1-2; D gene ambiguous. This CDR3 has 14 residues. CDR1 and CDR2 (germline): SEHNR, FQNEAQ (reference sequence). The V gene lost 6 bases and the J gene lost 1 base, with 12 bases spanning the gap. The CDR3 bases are TGTGCCAGCAGTTTGAATCTCAATAACTATGGCTACACCTTC. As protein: CASSLNLNNYGYTF.

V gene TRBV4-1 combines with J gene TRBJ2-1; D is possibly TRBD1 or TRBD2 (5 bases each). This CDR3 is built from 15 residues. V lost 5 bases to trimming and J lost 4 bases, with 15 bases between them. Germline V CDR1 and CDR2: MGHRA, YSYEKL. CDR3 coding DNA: TGCGCCAGCAGCTCCCGGGGCCTTACGTACAATGAGCAGTTCTTC. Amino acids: CASSSRGLTYNEQFF.

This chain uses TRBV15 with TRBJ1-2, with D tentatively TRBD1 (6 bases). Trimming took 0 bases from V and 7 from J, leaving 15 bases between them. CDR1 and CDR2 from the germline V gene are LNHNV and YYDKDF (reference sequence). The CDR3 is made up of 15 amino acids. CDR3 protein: CATSRDRGFGGGYTF. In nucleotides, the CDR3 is TGTGCCACCAGCAGAGATAGGGGGTTTGGAGGTGGCTACACCTTC.

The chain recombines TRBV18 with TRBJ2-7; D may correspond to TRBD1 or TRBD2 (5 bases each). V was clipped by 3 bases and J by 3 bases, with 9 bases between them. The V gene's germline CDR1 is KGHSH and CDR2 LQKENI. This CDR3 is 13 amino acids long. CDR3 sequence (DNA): TGTGCCAGCTCACCGGGGACGGACTACGAGCAGTACTTC. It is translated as CASSPGTDYEQYF.

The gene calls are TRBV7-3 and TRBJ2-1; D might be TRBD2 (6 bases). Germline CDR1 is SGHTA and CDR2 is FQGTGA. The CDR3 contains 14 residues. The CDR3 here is CALRAGGPHNEQFF. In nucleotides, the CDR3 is TGTGCTCTCAGAGCGGGCGGCCCGCACAATGAGCAGTTCTTC.

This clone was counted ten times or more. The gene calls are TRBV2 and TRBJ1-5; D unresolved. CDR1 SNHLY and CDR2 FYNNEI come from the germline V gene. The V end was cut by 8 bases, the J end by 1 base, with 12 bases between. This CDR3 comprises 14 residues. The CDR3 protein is CASVSSQSNQPQHF. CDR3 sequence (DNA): TGTGCCAGCGTCTCCAGCCAAAGCAATCAGCCCCAGCATTTT.